The 31 T cell receptor beta chains presented below share a single source sample, sequenced in a study of cytomegalovirus exposure and HLA in healthy donors. The PCR was carried out with 60 Vbeta primers and 13 Jbeta primers. The assay was immunoSEQ multiplex PCR, and TCRdb's table has in-frame clones only and misses some. The table includes approximately 160,000 clones, around 79% detected once. Sequencing was carried out using PBMCs. The receptor set was obtained from a male donor in good health and CMV-seropositive.

The chain joins TRBV7-9 to TRBJ2-7; 7 positions match TRBD1. CDR1 and CDR2 from the germline V gene are SEHNR and FQNEAQ (reference sequence). V shed 5 bases, J shed 12 bases, and the junction held 22 bases outside the gene matches. The CDR3 loop spans 16 amino acids. The CDR3 here is CASSSMTGQGSWVRYF. The CDR3 nucleotides read TGTGCCAGCAGCAGCATGACAGGGCAAGGAAGTTGGGTGAGGTACTTC.

This clone has a single count. The chain carries TRBV4-1 and TRBJ1-1, with 7 positions matching TRBD1. The CDR3 spans 15 residues. V lost 2 bases to trimming and J lost 1 base; unmatched junction nucleotides: 4. In germline, CDR1 is MGHRA, CDR2 YSYEKL. CDR3 region: CASSQPDRANTEAFF. The CDR3 bases are TGCGCCAGCAGCCAACCCGACAGGGCGAACACTGAAGCTTTCTTT.

The chain carries TRBV6-5 and TRBJ1-2; 7 bases fit TRBD1. This CDR3 has 16 amino acids. V lost 0 bases and J lost 4; bases outside the gene matches: 8. Germline V gene sequence: CDR1 MNHEY, CDR2 SVGAGI. CDR3 region: CASSYSPTGTGYGYTF. For the CDR3, the DNA is TGTGCCAGCAGTTACTCGCCGACAGGGACGGGCTATGGCTACACCTTC.

The rearrangement uses TRBV4-1 and TRBJ2-3; 10 bases fit TRBD2. After removal of 8 bases from V and 2 bases from J, the junction contained 4 bases not matched to a gene. The V gene's germline CDR1 is MGHRA and CDR2 YSYEKL. CDR3 size: 14 residues. CDR3 protein: CASSTSGPTDTQYF. The CDR3 DNA follows: TGCGCCAGCTCGACTAGCGGGCCCACAGATACGCAGTATTTT.

About this clone: This sample also contains other DNA sequences that code for the same CDR3. The chain has TRBV10-1 and TRBJ2-7, with D maybe TRBD1 (5 bases). V was clipped by 6 bases and J by 2 bases, with 11 bases between them. This CDR3 region has 13 residues. Germline lookup yields CDR1 WNHNN and CDR2 SYGVQD (reference sequence). CDR3 region: CASSKGQTYEQYF. The CDR3 region has the DNA TGCGCCAGCAGCAAAGGACAAACCTACGAGCAGTACTTC.

This clone showed up just a few times. The V gene is TRBV4-1, the J gene TRBJ1-2; D is undetermined. Trimming cost V 0 bases and J 4 bases, with 12 bases left between them. Per germline, CDR1 MGHRA and CDR2 YSYEKL. The CDR3 is 15 amino acids. The CDR3 coding sequence is TGCGCCAGCAGCCAAGAACCCACTCGCGGCTATGGCTACACCTTC. Amino acid sequence: CASSQEPTRGYGYTF.

This clone has only one observation. The V call is TRBV11-3, the J call TRBJ2-5, with D unclear. This CDR3 comprises 13 residues. The germline V gene has CDR1 SGHNT and CDR2 YENEEA. Trimming left V 3 bases short and J 4 bases short, with 9 bases between. Written as DNA, the CDR3 is TGTGCCAGCAGCTTTTTCCCCGGAGAGACCCAGTACTTC. This codes for CASSFFPGETQYF.

This clone was seen only a few times. The chain carries TRBV5-4 and TRBJ2-1; TRBD2 matches at 8 bases. The V and J ends lost 4 bases and 5 bases, in that order; junction bases with no gene match: 5. The CDR3 has 14 residues. Germline CDR1 is SGHNT and CDR2 is YYREEE (reference sequence). The CDR3 bases are TGTGCCAGCAGCCGTCAACTAGCGGACAATGAGCAGTTCTTC. It translates to CASSRQLADNEQFF.

This clone showed up just a few times. The chain's CDR3 is CAITTGMPYEQYF. CDR3 sequence (DNA): TGTGCCATCACCACGGGGATGCCCTACGAGCAGTACTTC. V gene TRBV2 combines with J gene TRBJ2-7; tentative D call: TRBD2 (5 bases). Germline assignment: CDR1 SNHLY and CDR2 FYNNEI. The CDR3 extends over 13 amino acids. Trimming pared 10 bases from V and 2 bases from J, leaving 15 bases between.

The V and J genes are TRBV10-1 and TRBJ2-2; D unresolved. Per the germline V gene, CDR1 is WNHNN and CDR2 is SYGVQD (reference sequence). Trimming shortened V by 5 bases and J by 3 bases, and 4 bases separated the two germline ends. The CDR3 totals 12 residues. The CDR3 sequence: CASSPYTGELFF. Here the CDR3 DNA reads TGCGCCAGCAGTCCCTACACCGGGGAGCTGTTTTTT.

The chain employs TRBV5-5 and TRBJ1-6; 8 nucleotides match TRBD1. Germline V gene data show CDR1 as SGHKS and CDR2 as YYEKEE (reference sequence). J gave up 9 bases and V 7 bases, and 9 bases lay outside the gene matches. The CDR3 covers 14 residues. CDR3 loop: CASADRGASSPLHF. The CDR3 bases are TGTGCCAGCGCCGACAGGGGCGCTAGTTCACCCCTCCACTTT.

The genes are TRBV29-1 and TRBJ1-4; TRBD1 aligns across 7 bases. V gave up 8 bases and J gave up 2 bases; unmatched junction bases: 11. Germline lookup yields CDR1 SQVTM and CDR2 ANQGSEA. The CDR3 is 15 residues long. The CDR3, as DNA: TGCAGCCTAGACCGACAGGGTTGCACTAATGAAAAACTGTTTTTT. Protein product: CSLDRQGCTNEKLFF.

The chain is built from TRBV10-3 and TRBJ2-5; the D gene is possibly TRBD2 (6 bases). V was shortened by 7 bases and J by 3 bases, with 15 bases between the two germline ends. The CDR3 consists of 14 residues. CDR1 and CDR2 from the germline V gene are ENHRY and SYGVKD. The CDR3 spells CAINRRGGEETQYF. In nucleotides, the CDR3 is TGTGCCATCAACCGGCGAGGCGGGGAAGAGACCCAGTACTTC.

The chain couples TRBV7-2 to TRBJ1-5, with D possibly being TRBD1 (6 bases). Trimming stripped 0 bases from V and 7 bases from J, with 7 bases between. The germline gives CDR1 SGHTA, CDR2 FQGNSA. The CDR3 runs to 13 residues. In DNA form, the CDR3 reads TGTGCCAGCAGCTTAGCGCAGGGGCAGCCCCAGCATTTT. This encodes CASSLAQGQPQHF.

The chain uses TRBV6-1 and TRBJ1-5; 10 bases map to TRBD1. The junction had 6 bases not matched to a gene; V was cut back by 4 bases and J by 0 bases. This CDR3 comprises 17 residues. The germline V gene encodes CDR1 MNHNS and CDR2 SASEGT. The CDR3 sequence: CASSGRDRGDSNQPQHF. In nucleotides, the CDR3 is TGTGCCAGCAGTGGCCGGGACAGGGGCGATAGCAATCAGCCCCAGCATTTT.

This chain connects TRBV7-2 to TRBJ1-2, with D possibly TRBD1 on 6 matching bases. The CDR3 sequence is 15 residues long. In germline, CDR1 is SGHTA, CDR2 FQGNSA. Trimming shortened V by 5 bases and J by 7 bases, and 20 bases separated the two germline ends. CDR3 nucleotides: TGTGCCAGCAGCCTAGGGACAAGCTTGATTCTTGGCTACACCTTC. Amino acids: CASSLGTSLILGYTF.

The rearrangement links TRBV18 to TRBJ1-1; a weak D match, TRBD1 (5 bases). Germline assignment: CDR1 KGHSH and CDR2 LQKENI. The ends were cut back, 2 bases at V and 2 bases at J, with 9 bases in the middle. The CDR3 runs 14 residues. In nucleotides, the CDR3 is TGTGCCAGCTCACCAGGGGCAGTTAACACTGAAGCTTTCTTT. Translating it yields CASSPGAVNTEAFF.

The chain is built from TRBV7-9 and TRBJ2-7; TRBD2 agrees at 12 bases. The CDR3 length is 15 residues. The V segment lost 6 bases and the J segment 7 bases; nucleotides outside the gene matches: 10. CDR1 SEHNR and CDR2 FQNEAQ come from the germline V gene (reference sequence). The CDR3 reads CASSFSSGGACEQYF. In DNA, the CDR3 is TGTGCCAGCAGTTTCTCTAGCGGGGGGGCTTGTGAGCAGTACTTC.

The chain couples TRBV19 to TRBJ1-6; D is uncertain. From germline, CDR1 is LNHDA and CDR2 SQIVND (reference sequence). The V and J ends lost 6 bases and 7 bases respectively, with 10 bases between them. This CDR3 comprises 13 residues. DNA of the CDR3: TGTGCCAGTAGAGCCCAACCGAATTCACCCCTCCACTTT. Translation gives CASRAQPNSPLHF. Filled out from reference TRBV19 and TRBJ1-6, the complete variable domain reads DGGITQSPKYLFRKEGQNVTLSCEQNLNHDAMYWYRQDPGQGLRLIYYSQIVNDFQKGDIAEGYSVSREKKESFPLTVTSAQKNPTAFYLCASRAQPNSPLHFGNGTRLTVT.

The chain links TRBV2 to TRBJ1-1; D gene ambiguous. The CDR3 is 13 amino acids. The V gene's germline CDR1 is SNHLY and CDR2 FYNNEI. With 5 bases removed from V and 4 bases from J, the gap between germline ends came to 11 bases. CDR3 sequence (DNA): TGTGCCAGCAGTCCGACTTATCTCACTGAAGCTTTCTTT. This gives the protein CASSPTYLTEAFF. Full variable domain (outside the CDR3, taken from reference TRBV2 and TRBJ1-1): EPEVTQTPSHQVTQMGQEVILRCVPISNHLYFYWYRQILGQKVEFLVSFYNNEISEKSEIFDDQFSVERPDGSNFTLKIRSTKLEDSAMYFCASSPTYLTEAFFGQGTRLTVV.

This clone was seen a single time. The rearrangement joins TRBV13 to TRBJ2-1; TRBD1 matches at 9 bases. Germline lookup yields CDR1 PRHDT and CDR2 FYEKMQ (reference sequence). Trimming took 4 bases from V and 0 from J; bases not matched to a gene: 7. This CDR3 spans 17 amino acids. DNA for the CDR3: TGTGCCAGCAGCTCAGGGACAGGGATGAGCTCCTACAATGAGCAGTTCTTC. It codes for CASSSGTGMSSYNEQFF.

The CDR3, as DNA: TGTGCCAGCAGTTTAGGTAGTAACTATGGCTACACCTTC. Its translation is CASSLGSNYGYTF. This chain connects TRBV27 to TRBJ1-2, with D unresolved. The CDR3 extends over 13 amino acids. Per the germline V gene, CDR1 is MNHEY and CDR2 is SMNVEV (reference sequence). The V and J ends lost 2 bases and 1 base respectively, with 5 bases between them.

This clone was counted only a few times. The chain recombines TRBV7-3 with TRBJ1-1; D remains unclear. The CDR3 sequence is 14 residues long. The V and J ends lost 5 bases and 6 bases respectively, with 16 bases between them. The V gene's germline CDR1 is SGHTA and CDR2 FQGTGA. The CDR3 here is CASSPGPLNAEAFF. The CDR3 DNA reads TGTGCCAGCAGCCCCGGTCCCCTCAACGCTGAAGCTTTCTTT.

This clone has just one count. The gene calls are TRBV25-1 and TRBJ2-6; 7 bases are shared with TRBD2. The CDR3 runs 16 residues. The J segment lost 0 bases and the V segment lost 4 bases, leaving 3 bases of the junction unmatched. Looked up from germline, CDR1 is MGHDK and CDR2 is SYGVNS. In nucleotides, the CDR3 is TGTGCCAGCAGTGCAGCGGGGTACTCTGGGGCCAACGTCCTGACTTTC. Protein sequence: CASSAAGYSGANVLTF. The complete variable domain, with remaining parts taken from reference TRBV25-1 and TRBJ2-6, reads EADIYQTPRYLVIGTGKKITLECSQTMGHDKMYWYQQDPGMELHLIHYSYGVNSTEKGDLSSESTVSRIRTEHFPLTLESARPSHTSQYLCASSAAGYSGANVLTFGAGSRLTVL.

The table lists this clone with a few counts. The chain uses TRBV5-1 and TRBJ1-1, with 12 bases lining up with TRBD1. This CDR3 has 16 amino acids. Germline assignment: CDR1 SGHRS and CDR2 YFSETQ. Trimming cost V 4 bases and J 3 bases; bases outside gene matches: 7. The CDR3 region is CASSPRDRGRYTEAFF. DNA for the CDR3: TGCGCCAGCAGCCCCCGGGACAGGGGGCGATACACTGAAGCTTTCTTT.

V usage is TRBV11-2 and J usage is TRBJ1-4; a weak D match, TRBD1 (6 bases). CDR3 length: 17 amino acids. Germline V lookup: CDR1 SGHAT, CDR2 FQNNGV. V shed 5 bases and J shed 1 base, with 17 bases lying between them. CDR3 DNA sequence: TGTGCCAGCAGCCCCGGGGCAGGGGTGAGAACTAATGAAAAACTGTTTTTT. Its translation: CASSPGAGVRTNEKLFF.

This chain connects TRBV4-1 to TRBJ2-5; the match to TRBD2 covers 7 bases. Trimming at V came to 7 bases and at J to 3 bases, leaving 5 bases not matched to a gene. Germline CDR1 MGHRA, CDR2 YSYEKL. There are 13 residues in the CDR3. The CDR3 sequence: CASNMGGEETQYF. The CDR3 region has the DNA TGCGCCAGCAACATGGGGGGGGAAGAGACCCAGTACTTC.

The rearrangement links TRBV6-6 to TRBJ2-7; tentatively, D is TRBD2 (7 bases). This CDR3 is built from 12 residues. The V and J ends lost 2 bases and 7 bases respectively, with 9 bases between them. Germline values: CDR1 MNHNY, CDR2 SVGAGI (reference sequence). The CDR3 bases are TGTGCCAGCAGTTACAGGGGGGGGGAGCAGTACTTC. It codes for CASSYRGGEQYF.

J is TRBJ2-7 and V is TRBV5-1, with a weak D call TRBD1 (6 bases). The CDR3 spans 14 residues. Germline V gives CDR1 SGHRS, CDR2 YFSETQ. The V end lost 3 bases, the J end lost 5 bases, and 15 bases lay between the germline ends. The CDR3 nucleotides are TGCGCCAGCAGCTCCCCTCACACAGGGAACGAGCAGTACTTC. This translates into CASSSPHTGNEQYF.

As to this clone: A read error may produce the germline difference seen at one junction end. V and J are TRBV7-9 and TRBJ1-2; TRBD1 might be the D (6 bases). The CDR3 is 14 residues long. Germline-derived CDR1 and CDR2 are SEHNR and FQNEAQ (reference sequence). CDR3 sequence (DNA): TGTTCCAGCAGCTTAGGGCAGGGGCCCTATGGCTACACCTTC. Translating it yields CSSSLGQGPYGYTF.

On this clone: Different DNA sequences within this sample yield the same CDR3. This chain connects TRBV5-1 to TRBJ1-1; tentatively, D is TRBD1 (5 bases). Germline loops: CDR1 SGHRS, CDR2 YFSETQ. CDR3 length equals 13 residues. V was trimmed by 0 bases and J by 2 bases, leaving 5 bases between them. The CDR3 is CASSLGGNTEAFF. The CDR3 region has the DNA TGCGCCAGCAGCTTGGGGGGCAACACTGAAGCTTTCTTT.